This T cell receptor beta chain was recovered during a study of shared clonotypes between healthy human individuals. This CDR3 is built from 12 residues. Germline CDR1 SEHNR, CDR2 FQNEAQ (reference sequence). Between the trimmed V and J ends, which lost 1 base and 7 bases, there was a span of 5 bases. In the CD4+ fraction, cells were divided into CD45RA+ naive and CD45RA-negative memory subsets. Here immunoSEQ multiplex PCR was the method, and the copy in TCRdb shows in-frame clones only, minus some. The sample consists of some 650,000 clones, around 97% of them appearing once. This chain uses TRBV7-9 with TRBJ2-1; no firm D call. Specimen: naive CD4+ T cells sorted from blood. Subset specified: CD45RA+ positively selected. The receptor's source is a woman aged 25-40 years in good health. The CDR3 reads CASSLDGNEQFF. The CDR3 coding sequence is TGTGCCAGCAGCTTAGACGGGAATGAGCAGTTCTTC.